This TCR beta chain was documented in a study of CD8 T cells in Susac syndrome. A single count supports this clonotype. From blood CD8+ and CD4+ T cells, TCR beta sequences were generated. RNA was extracted with the RNeasy kit, and a quantity of roughly 0.45 to 1 ug was reverse transcribed using random hexamers. MiXCR was run by TCRdb on the immunoSEQ multiplex PCR reads, yielding one entry per CDR3 protein. The sample shows 110,000 or so distinct CDR3 sequences, over 90% of them seen only once. The CDR3 has 16 amino acids. Germline V gene lookup returns CDR1 SQVTM and CDR2 ANQGSEA. With V trimmed by 3 bases and J by 4 bases, 10 bases remained unmatched.

This sequence was found in a human donor in good health. The sample consisted of CD4+ T cells from PBMCs. V and J are TRBV29-1 and TRBJ2-7; TRBD1 agrees at 12 bases. CDR3 in DNA: TGCAGCGTTGATGGGGCCGGGACAGGGGGCATTTACGAGCAGTACTTC. Its translation: CSVDGAGTGGIYEQYF.